Following are 14 T cell receptor beta chains from one sample sequenced in a study of blood T cell repertoires in COVID-19. Clones were read by immunoSEQ multiplex PCR, and TCRdb kept only the in-frame ones, dropping some. The data contain some 350,000 clones, approximately 87% of them singletons. The sample comprised peripheral blood. The receptors were gathered from a woman in her forties or fifties with COVID-19, enrolled during active disease.

This chain joins TRBV6-1 and TRBJ1-5; 12 bases agree with TRBD1. The CDR3 covers 17 residues. Germline CDR1 is MNHNS and CDR2 is SASEGT. Unmatched junction bases numbered 7, after V lost 4 bases and J lost 3 bases. CDR3 protein: CASSGGTGGLINQPQHF. The CDR3 nucleotides are TGTGCCAGCAGTGGGGGGACAGGGGGCTTGATCAATCAGCCCCAGCATTTT.

The rearrangement uses TRBV11-2 and TRBJ2-7; D unclear. The CDR3 is made up of 12 amino acids. From germline, CDR1 is SGHAT and CDR2 FQNNGV. Trimming stripped 5 bases from V and 1 base from J, with 6 bases between. Here the CDR3 reads CASSTRSYEQYF. CDR3 sequence (DNA): TGTGCCAGCAGCACGAGGTCCTACGAGCAGTACTTC.

Notes on this clone: One end of the junction varies from germline; a read error may be responsible. The J gene is TRBJ1-2, the V gene TRBV6-6; TRBD1 might be the D (5 bases). The CDR3 covers 13 residues. Germline V gives CDR1 MNHNY, CDR2 SVGAGI (reference sequence). Here the CDR3 reads CASRVHQAGRVVF. The CDR3 region has the DNA TGTGCCAGCAGGGTACACCAGGCAGGGAGGGTGGTCTTC.

The genes are TRBV15 and TRBJ2-6, with 9 positions matching TRBD1. V lost 5 bases and J lost 4; bases outside the gene matches: 12. CDR3 length: 18 residues. Germline V gene lookup returns CDR1 LNHNV and CDR2 YYDKDF (reference sequence). CDR3: CATSYTGGFTAGANVLTF. CDR3 bases: TGTGCCACCAGCTATACAGGGGGCTTTACGGCGGGGGCCAACGTCCTGACTTTC.

The chain employs TRBV18 and TRBJ2-5; the D gene is possibly TRBD1 (5 bases). Germline V gene data show CDR1 as KGHSH and CDR2 as LQKENI. CDR3 size: 12 residues. The V and J ends lost 6 bases and 3 bases respectively, with 8 bases between them. CDR3 amino acids: CASSLGEETQYF. CDR3 nucleotide sequence: TGTGCCAGCTCTCTAGGGGAAGAGACCCAGTACTTC.

This clone was counted once. The chain has TRBV2 and TRBJ2-6, with D uncertain. The CDR3 has 15 residues. V shed 3 bases and J shed 4 bases, with 10 bases lying between them. Germline loops: CDR1 SNHLY, CDR2 FYNNEI. Written as DNA, the CDR3 is TGTGCCAGCAGTGAGCAGGCTCCGGGGGCCAACGTCCTGACTTTC. This sequence encodes CASSEQAPGANVLTF. The whole variable domain, filled in from reference TRBV2 and TRBJ2-6, reads EPEVTQTPSHQVTQMGQEVILRCVPISNHLYFYWYRQILGQKVEFLVSFYNNEISEKSEIFDDQFSVERPDGSNFTLKIRSTKLEDSAMYFCASSEQAPGANVLTFGAGSRLTVL.

The chain recombines TRBV6-1 with TRBJ2-7, with D possibly matching TRBD2 (5 bases). The ends were cut back, 0 bases at V and 3 bases at J, with 12 bases in the middle. In germline, CDR1 is MNHNS, CDR2 SASEGT. This CDR3 contains 15 residues. The CDR3 region is CASSEARGLLYEQYF. CDR3 nucleotide sequence: TGTGCCAGCAGTGAAGCACGTGGACTGCTCTACGAGCAGTACTTC.

The chain recombines TRBV19 with TRBJ1-2, with TRBD1 as a possible D gene (5 bases). V shed 5 bases and J shed 3 bases, with 10 bases lying between them. The CDR3 consists of 13 residues. Germline-derived CDR1 and CDR2 are LNHDA and SQIVND (reference sequence). For the CDR3, the DNA is TGTGCCAGTAGTTTACAGGATTACTATGGCTACACCTTC. It translates to CASSLQDYYGYTF.

CDR3 amino acids: CASSFTGDKGEQYF. Written as DNA, the CDR3 is TGCGCCAGCAGCTTTACAGGCGACAAAGGCGAGCAGTACTTC. The V gene is TRBV5-1, the J gene TRBJ2-7, with D tentatively TRBD1 (5 bases). The germline gives CDR1 SGHRS, CDR2 YFSETQ. This CDR3 is built from 14 residues. V was cut by 2 bases and J by 6 bases, with 15 bases left in between.

The rearrangement joins TRBV4-3 to TRBJ2-2; 8 positions agree with TRBD1. Germline V CDR1 and CDR2: LGHNA, YSLEER. Trimming took 3 bases from V and 6 from J; bases not matched to a gene: 15. The CDR3 consists of 18 residues. The CDR3 protein is CASSQKITGQARSGELFF. DNA for the CDR3: TGCGCCAGCAGCCAGAAGATTACGGGACAGGCAAGATCCGGGGAGCTGTTTTTT.

Only one count was recorded for this clone. CDR3 protein: CASSSSGVSSYNEQFF. For the CDR3, the DNA is TGTGCCAGCAGCTCTAGCGGGGTTAGCTCCTACAATGAGCAGTTCTTC. V and J are TRBV9 and TRBJ2-1; TRBD2 agrees at 9 bases. J was trimmed by 0 bases and V by 4 bases; bases with no gene match: 5. The CDR3 loop spans 16 amino acids. CDR1 is SGDLS and CDR2 is YYNGEE in the germline V gene.

The chain is built from TRBV24-1 and TRBJ2-7; 7 nucleotides line up with TRBD1. The CDR3 is made up of 14 amino acids. CDR1 KGHDR and CDR2 SFDVKD come from the germline V gene. Unmatched junction bases numbered 6, after V lost 3 bases and J lost 5 bases. CDR3 in DNA: TGTGCCACCAGTGATCGTAGGGGGCTCGACGAGCAGTACTTC. It is translated as CATSDRRGLDEQYF.

V and J are TRBV19 and TRBJ2-3, with 10 bases aligning to TRBD2. Germline assignment: CDR1 LNHDA and CDR2 SQIVND (reference sequence). The CDR3 is made up of 17 amino acids. The V and J ends lost 3 bases and 0 bases, in that order; junction bases with no gene match: 6. The CDR3 sequence: CASSISLTSGSTDTQYF. The CDR3, as DNA: TGTGCCAGTAGTATCTCATTGACTAGCGGGAGCACAGATACGCAGTATTTT.

The chain couples TRBV19 to TRBJ1-1; D not certain. V lost 3 bases to trimming and J lost 8 bases, with 10 bases between them. Germline loops: CDR1 LNHDA, CDR2 SQIVND (reference sequence). The CDR3 length is 12 residues. In nucleotides, the CDR3 is TGTGCCAGTAGTATTGGTCAGGTAGAAGCTTTCTTT. Residues: CASSIGQVEAFF.